The rows below give T cell receptor beta chains drawn from one sample of a study of cytomegalovirus exposure and HLA in healthy donors. Only in-frame clones appear in the TCRdb table, and some are missing; sequencing was by immunoSEQ multiplex PCR. Among roughly 130,000 clones listed, 70% to 80% were seen once. Sequencing was done on a sample of PBMCs. These receptors all stem from a woman aged 45 to 65 in good health and CMV-seropositive. Both conserved end residues are part of each CDR3. Clone size is given for some rows only: seen once, a few or many times, or a class if the clone is expanded.

clone_size,j_call,v_call,cdr3_aa
-,TRBJ1-6,TRBV5-1,CASSSGRQGSNSPLHF
-,TRBJ2-3,TRBV6-5,CASSRSDTQYF
-,TRBJ2-2,TRBV2,CASSAQRGDTGELFF
-,TRBJ2-7,TRBV6-5,CASNLRDRGPMYF
-,TRBJ1-2,TRBV19,CASGRGDGYTF
few,TRBJ2-5,TRBV11-2,CASTEGRGIGETQYF
-,TRBJ2-3,TRBV5-1,CASSLVPSGDADTQYF
-,TRBJ2-3,TRBV6-1,CASSARQGADTQYF
-,TRBJ1-2,TRBV2,CASSRQGAGYGYTF
-,TRBJ2-1,TRBV29-1,CSVGQTSYNEQFF
-,TRBJ1-1,TRBV27,CASSLFRNTEAFF
once,TRBJ1-2,TRBV28,CASSSGGRGLYGYTF
-,TRBJ1-2,TRBV27,CASSLGRAYGYTF
-,TRBJ1-2,TRBV30,CARYPGQGAGYTF
-,TRBJ2-1,TRBV4-1,CASSLQQLALRNEQFF
-,TRBJ2-7,TRBV18,CASSPQEGSVYEQYF
-,TRBJ1-1,TRBV2,CASRATGGRTEAFF
-,TRBJ2-5,TRBV9,CASSVRTGGLGETQYF
-,TRBJ1-1,TRBV7-3,CASSLLHRGLNTEAFF
-,TRBJ2-6,TRBV23-1,CASSQSLTEKSSGANVLTF
-,TRBJ2-2,TRBV5-1,CASRSGQANTGELFF
-,TRBJ2-1,TRBV5-4,CASNPQGYNEQFF
-,TRBJ2-7,TRBV28,CASSLHGGGVPSEQYF
-,TRBJ1-6,TRBV19,CASAPDRDNSPLHF
-,TRBJ1-1,TRBV29-1,CSVSQGNTEAFF
-,TRBJ2-2,TRBV5-1,CASSLEAGKTTGELFF
-,TRBJ2-1,TRBV27,CASSRVSGGADNEQFF
-,TRBJ1-1,TRBV18,CASSPTGARVNTEAFF
-,TRBJ2-7,TRBV6-1,CASTDRGRAYEQYF
few,TRBJ1-2,TRBV5-1,CASSTGQGYGYTF
-,TRBJ2-3,TRBV9,CASSGGRQGITDTQYF
-,TRBJ2-1,TRBV5-1,CASSFQGLAGVGSYNEQFF
-,TRBJ2-1,TRBV18,CASSRPTGDNEQFF
-,TRBJ2-7,TRBV13,CASSYGQGGTYEQYF
few,TRBJ1-4,TRBV5-1,CASSSPTGYNEKLFF
-,TRBJ2-7,TRBV5-4,CASTRDRVASYEQYF
few,TRBJ1-6,TRBV12-5,CASGLESNSPLHF